The 9 T cell receptor beta chains below all came from one sample that was sequenced in a study of cytotoxic CD8 clonotypes in ibrutinib-treated CLL. Only in-frame clones appear in the TCRdb table, and some are missing; sequencing was by immunoSEQ multiplex PCR. This table has under 150,000 clones, under 90% appearing once. The sample was PBMCs, taken after 24 months of ibrutinib treatment. These receptors all come from a human donor with chronic lymphocytic leukemia.

The rearrangement joins TRBV28 to TRBJ1-5; 8 nucleotides align to TRBD1. The CDR3 is 14 residues long. The germline CDR1 and CDR2 sequences are MDHEN and SYDVKM. V dropped 4 bases and J dropped 3; count of bases not matched to a gene: 2. The CDR3 region has the DNA TGTGCCAGCAGTTCGGACAGGGACAATCAGCCCCAGCATTTT. Its protein is CASSSDRDNQPQHF.

The CDR3: CASSPPFPTSGGANEQFF. The CDR3 DNA sequence: TGTGCCAGCAGTCCCCCGTTCCCCACTAGCGGGGGGGCCAATGAGCAGTTCTTC. The chain recombines TRBV27 with TRBJ2-1; 13 positions match TRBD2. The CDR3 contains 18 residues. J gave up 6 bases and V 5 bases, and 13 bases lay outside the gene matches. CDR1 is MNHEY and CDR2 is SMNVEV in the germline V gene (reference sequence).

The genes are TRBV18 and TRBJ1-2; no reliable D call. Germline V gene data show CDR1 as KGHSH and CDR2 as LQKENI. The CDR3 sequence is 14 residues long. V lost 4 bases and J lost 2, with 11 bases in between. Here the CDR3 reads CASSRFHQNYGYTF. The CDR3 DNA follows: TGTGCCAGCTCACGGTTTCACCAGAACTATGGCTACACCTTC.

V is TRBV14 and J is TRBJ1-3; D gene unclear. The V gene's germline CDR1 is SGHDN and CDR2 FVKESK. The CDR3 is made up of 14 amino acids. The V end was cut by 0 bases, the J end by 3 bases, with 6 bases between. For the CDR3, the DNA is TGTGCCAGCAGCCAAGATCTAGTTGGAAACACCATATATTTT. Protein product: CASSQDLVGNTIYF.

The chain couples TRBV7-6 to TRBJ2-5; unclear D gene. CDR1 is SGHVS and CDR2 is FNYEAQ in the germline V gene. V shed 5 bases and J shed 1 base, with 8 bases lying between them. This CDR3 comprises 13 residues. The CDR3 nucleotides read TGTGCCAGCAGCGTTGGCCTCCAAGAGACCCAGTACTTC. Residues: CASSVGLQETQYF.

This chain's CDR3 is CASSLPITTGGHGELFF. DNA of the CDR3: TGCGCCAGCAGCCTCCCTATTACTACAGGGGGCCACGGGGAGCTGTTTTTT. The chain couples TRBV5-1 to TRBJ2-2, with 9 bases lining up with TRBD1. The CDR3 consists of 17 residues. Trimming cost V 4 bases and J 7 bases; bases outside gene matches: 14. Per germline, CDR1 SGHRS and CDR2 YFSETQ.

The chain carries TRBV10-3 and TRBJ2-2; D is undetermined. This CDR3 has 16 amino acids. V was clipped by 0 bases and J by 0 bases, with 8 bases between them. The germline CDR1 and CDR2 sequences are ENHRY and SYGVKD. CDR3: CAISESRFSNTGELFF. The DNA of the CDR3 is TGTGCCATCAGTGAGTCGAGATTCTCGAACACCGGGGAGCTGTTTTTT.

The rearrangement uses TRBV19 and TRBJ2-1; TRBD2 aligns across 9 bases. Germline V gene data show CDR1 as LNHDA and CDR2 as SQIVND (reference sequence). This CDR3 is 17 amino acids long. V gave up 5 bases and J gave up 6 bases; unmatched junction bases: 14. CDR3 in amino acids: CASSPHHPSSGVNEQFF. The CDR3 DNA follows: TGTGCCAGTAGTCCTCACCACCCCTCTAGCGGGGTCAATGAGCAGTTCTTC.

This chain links TRBV10-3 with TRBJ2-7; D uncertain. From germline, CDR1 is ENHRY and CDR2 SYGVKD. The germline V and J ends were trimmed by 5 bases and 0 bases, with 11 bases remaining between them. The CDR3 runs 14 residues. CDR3 protein: CAISPRSSSYEQYF. The CDR3 DNA reads TGTGCCATCAGTCCGCGCTCCAGCTCCTACGAGCAGTACTTC.